This T cell receptor beta chain was obtained from a study of T cell clonality in common variable immunodeficiency. The germline gives CDR1 SGHDT, CDR2 YYEEEE. V was trimmed by 0 bases and J by 5 bases, leaving 6 bases between them. The CDR3 is made up of 14 amino acids. Libraries were prepared by immunoSEQ multiplex PCR; TCRdb keeps only in-frame clonotypes and omits some of them. The sample shows 30,000 to 40,000 clones, none of them appearing just once. In the case of this clone: The antigen is not known. The read halts 3 residues ahead of the CDR3 end, with the missing end drawn from the germline J gene.

Blood samples were heparinized, roughly 5 to 8.5 ml per donor. Broader study findings: Reportedly, TCR beta sequences from common variable immunodeficiency showed fewer deletions and N-nucleotide insertions.

This sequence originates from a person aged 18-70 years in good health. The specimen was peripheral blood mononuclear cells. The V gene is TRBV5-6, the J gene TRBJ1-6; no definite D call. CDR3 loop: CASSLGQDNSPLHF. Partial CDR3 DNA: TGTGCCAGCAGCTTGGGTCAGGATAATTCACCC.